This T cell receptor (beta chain) comes out of a study of long-term antiretroviral therapy in people with HIV. Study-level background: The 2015 immediate-ART recommendation came about a decade after the earliest samples. Findings and caveats of the study: The study found that diversity rose after ART but stayed below transplant donor controls. It was observed that HIV repertoires exhibited narrower CDR3 length ranges than controls.

The CDR3 covers 16 residues. V shed 0 bases, J shed 5 bases, and the junction held 6 bases outside the gene matches. The germline CDR1 and CDR2 sequences are MNHEY and SMNVEV (reference sequence). Investigators performed immunoSEQ version v3.0 at survey level. Generated by immunoSEQ multiplex PCR, the TCRdb table keeps only in-frame clones and is missing some. The repertoire includes 24,000 or so clones, 65% to 85% of them detected once, and around 16% sits in the top ten. Each donor provided at least one pre-ART PBMC sample and at least two post-ART PBMC samples. This clone was recorded only once. The target antigen is unknown.

The genes are TRBV27 and TRBJ1-1, with 10 nucleotides matching TRBD1. The specimen was unsorted PBMCs, collected approximately 4.5 years after starting antiretroviral therapy. The TCR sequence derives from a young man with HIV. DNA of the CDR3: TGTGCCAGCAGTTTATCGGGACAGGGGCCTGGAACTGAAGCTTTCTTT. Its translation is CASSLSGQGPGTEAFF.